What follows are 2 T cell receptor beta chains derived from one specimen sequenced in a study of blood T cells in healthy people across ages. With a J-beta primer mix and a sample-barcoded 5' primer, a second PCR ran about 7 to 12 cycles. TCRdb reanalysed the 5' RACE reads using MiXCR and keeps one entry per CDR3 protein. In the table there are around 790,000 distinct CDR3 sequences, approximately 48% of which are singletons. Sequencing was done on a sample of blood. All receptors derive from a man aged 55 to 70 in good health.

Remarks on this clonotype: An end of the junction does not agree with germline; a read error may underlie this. The CDR3 loop is CASSPGQGFQPQHF. As DNA, the CDR3 is TGCGCCAGCAGTCCTGGACAGGGGTTTCAGCCCCAGCATTTT. V gene TRBV27 combines with J gene TRBJ1-5, with 9 bases matching TRBD1. The CDR3 contains 14 residues. From germline, CDR1 is MNHEY and CDR2 SMNVEV (reference sequence).

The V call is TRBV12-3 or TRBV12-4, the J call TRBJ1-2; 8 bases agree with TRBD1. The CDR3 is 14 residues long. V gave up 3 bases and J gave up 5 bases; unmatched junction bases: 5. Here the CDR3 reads CASSFRQGIYGYTF. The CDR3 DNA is TGTGCCAGCAGTTTTAGACAGGGGATATATGGCTACACCTTC.